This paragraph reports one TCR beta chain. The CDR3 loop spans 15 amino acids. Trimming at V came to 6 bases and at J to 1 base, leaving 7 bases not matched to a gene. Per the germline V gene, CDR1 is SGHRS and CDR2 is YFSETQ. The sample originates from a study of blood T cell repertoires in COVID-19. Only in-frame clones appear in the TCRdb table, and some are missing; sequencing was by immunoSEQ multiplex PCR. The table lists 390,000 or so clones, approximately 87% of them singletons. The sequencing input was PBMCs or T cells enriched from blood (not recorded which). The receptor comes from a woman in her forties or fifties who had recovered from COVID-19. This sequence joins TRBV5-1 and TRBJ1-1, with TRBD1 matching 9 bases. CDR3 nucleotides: TGCGCCAGCACCCCGGGACAGGGTCAGAACACTGAAGCTTTCTTT. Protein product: CASTPGQGQNTEAFF. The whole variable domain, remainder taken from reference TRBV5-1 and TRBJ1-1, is KAGVTQTPRYLIKTRGQQVTLSCSPISGHRSVSWYQQTPGQGLQFLFEYFSETQRNKGNFPGRFSGRQFSNSRSEMNVSTLELGDSALYLCASTPGQGQNTEAFFGQGTRLTVV.